This T cell receptor (beta chain) was found in a study of cytomegalovirus exposure and HLA in healthy donors (dated by TCRdb to about 2017). Some background on the complete study: According to an earlier analysis of 450 to 650 of the donors, some 180 million T cells yielded approximately 120 million unique TCR beta sequences and around 280 Gb of sequence data. HLA typing covered class I and class II loci at four-digit resolution. High-throughput TCR immunosequencing, statistical association of individual TCRs with disease status, and machine learning were combined to predict cytomegalovirus infection status. The aim of the study was to test whether cataloging public T cell receptors could identify signatures of past pathogen exposure. All discovery cohort repertoires had been generated on a single sequencing platform. Besides the first cohort of under 700 subjects, a separate validation cohort made up of 120 different subjects was used. The study used immunosequencing to profile the T cell repertoires of some 600 subjects and linked those repertoires to cytomegalovirus serostatus. Rather than drawing on any new phenotypic data, the later analysis identified candidate immune exposures from TCR beta sequences and the way those sequences occurred across donors. Roughly 320 gigabases of sequencing data and around 80 million unique TCR sequences made up an early release that covered over 550 HLA-typed donors. Of the 300 to 500 genotyped donors, more than 75% were placed in the genetic ancestry cluster associated with self-reported Caucasian donors. A later genetic analysis used genome-wide SNP genotypes for about 60% of the roughly 700 donors, treating that subset as a discovery cohort. An earlier analysis of several hundred of the donors applied high-throughput TCR beta sequencing to assess whether each TCR beta V gene segment acted as functional or pseudogenic. In a later analysis, previously published TCR beta repertoires from fewer than 750 donors were re-analyzed and high-resolution HLA genotyping was added so that TCR occurrence patterns could be studied. Donor age, sex, ethnicity and CMV serostatus were compiled together with the repertoire data. Four to six DR-DQ haplotypes were handled as single units for association and clustering, since linkage in the cohort was strong. Typing coverage differed by locus: A, B, C, DRB1 and DQB1 were typed in roughly 620-630 donors, DQA1 in 522, DPA1 in approximately 600, and DPB1 in roughly 470. Among around 400 genotyped donors of the cohort, an average of around 240,000 unique TCR beta nucleotide sequences was sequenced per donor, of which approximately 18% were non-productive.

The CDR3 sequence holds 17 residues, the cysteine and phenylalanine included. Of the read, only the CDR3 DNA is kept; its 51 bases are in frame from base 1. Per the germline V gene, ENHRY is the CDR1 and SYGVKD is the CDR2. V has 10 bases trimmed and J has 5 bases trimmed; junction bases matching no gene number 18. General conclusions and limits of the study: V-gene and J-gene trimming of TCR beta chains was associated with a missense DCLRE1C variant in a later genetic analysis, and the association was replicated in an independent cohort. In a later analysis, several top co-occurrence clusters were reported to appear linked to parvovirus B19, influenza, CMV and Epstein-Barr virus. In a later analysis, HLA-associated TCR beta chains showed more clonal expansion and lower generation probabilities than non-associated chains that were equally common. A few of the identified cytomegalovirus-associated TCR beta chains were confirmed in vitro to be specific for cytomegalovirus antigens. At a false discovery rate of 0.05, a later analysis linked roughly 17,000 TCR beta sequences to specific HLA alleles. Because counts were too low, some 16 rarely observed V segments, including chromosome 9 orphons, were excluded from the earlier analysis of some 540 of the donors. The authors suggested that the approach could potentially be extended to other disease states and immunological phenotypes. In the study, some 180 TCR beta chains were listed as associated with cytomegalovirus. Linkage disequilibrium might explain the correlated functional status among segregating V segments, but an unknown experimental factor could not be ruled out. Sequencing depth was assumed to be roughly uniform across donors in the presence/absence analyses, though that assumption may not hold. A further reported finding was that TCR beta sequences accurately predicted the HLA-A and HLA-B alleles for most subjects in the first cohort. This cohort had only TCR beta chains sequenced, and the lack of alpha or paired-chain data limited which features could be detected. A cluster of highly shared sequence variants was judged likely to represent a technical artifact of the sequencing pipeline. For the cohort, immune exposure information was limited to CMV serostatus. An earlier analysis of some 560 of the donors showed that most TCR beta V segments appeared in productive rearrangements either about 87% or about 30% of the time, which broadly matched IMGT annotations. Most TCR sequences were seen in very few donors, while some public TCRs were found in many individuals. Assigning TCR associations to individual alleles was difficult when HLA alleles, especially DR and DQ, strongly co-occurred. A later analysis found that TCR association rates varied across HLA loci, with DRB1 alleles showing the most associated TCRs and HLA-C alleles the fewest. Cytomegalovirus status was reported to be diagnosed by the classifier with high specificity and sensitivity in both the original and validation cohorts. A later genetic analysis reported fewer N-insertions in productive TCRs among donors in an Asian-associated ancestry cluster than the roughly 700-donor mean. Because some donors lacked HLA typing at each locus, the association tests relied only on the typed subset. A later analysis found that most CMV-associated TCR beta chains appeared HLA-restricted, with HLA associations seemingly driven largely by CMV exposure. Some IMGT-functional V segments, including TRBV6-2 and TRBV6-3, could not be told apart with the 87-base-pair reads, so those segments were excluded.

Library construction relied on the immunoSEQ multiplex PCR assay. The multiplex PCR relied on a mix of 60 forward primers for TCR Vbeta segments and 13 reverse primers for TCR Jbeta segments. A multiplex PCR assay on genomic DNA amplified the CDR3 region of rearranged TCR beta genes. The Illumina HiSeq System was used to sequence the amplified TCR beta libraries as 87-base-pair reads. The source study handled its data this way. In a later analysis, some 80 million unique TCR beta chains were counted across the approximately 670 repertoires, and some 10 million of these chains were shared by at least two donors. Raw reads were error-corrected and collapsed into unique sequences with a nearest-neighbor algorithm that merged closely related sequences to remove PCR and sequencing errors. V, D and J gene segments were assigned by aligning CDR3 sequences to IMGT reference sequences. For a sequence to be retained, a match of at least six nucleotides was required to both a V gene segment and a J gene segment. Rearrangements were classified as productive when the CDR3 lacked stop codons and remained in frame with V and J, and all other rearrangements were classified as non-productive. Following IMGT convention, CDR3 was defined as the stretch from the second conserved V-encoded cysteine up to the conserved J-encoded phenylalanine. The earlier analysis of 587 of the donors excluded sequences that lacked an unambiguous match to a single V gene segment. An earlier analysis of a few hundred of the donors called V segments functional above 56.7% productive rearrangements and segregating when the between-donor standard deviation exceeded 5%. A statistical classification framework was developed to diagnose cytomegalovirus status using the catalog of TCR beta chain sequences. In a later analysis, TCR nucleotide sequences were compared against IMGT/GENE-DB human TR gene sequences so that V and J genes could be assigned. In a later analysis, CDR3 sequences and most-parsimonious VDJ recombination scenarios were assigned using the TCRdist pipeline. In a later analysis, each TCR beta chain was defined by its CDR3 amino acid sequence together with its V-gene family, and reads lacking a unique V-gene family were excluded. To address suspected cross-contamination and a sequencing artifact, a later analysis removed 550 to 750 highly shared, low-generation-probability nucleotide sequences. For each public chain, a later analysis derived a clonal expansion index from normalized ranks of inferred template counts within each repertoire. Generation probabilities in a later analysis came from a VDJ recombination model fitted to out-of-frame rearrangements, and those results were checked against IGoR. Hypergeometric tests were used in a later analysis to score TCR-TCR, TCR-HLA and TCR-CMV co-occurrence, with a repertoire-size bias correction applied to the TCR pairs. A later analysis estimated false discovery rates by permuting HLA or CMV assignments 20 times. In a later analysis, co-occurring TCRs were grouped using DBSCAN, with TCRdist sequence similarity added in when clustering inside HLA-allele-positive subsets. Repertoires with fewer than 30,000 or more than 120,000 public chains, plus five repertoires with anomalous nucleotide sharing, were excluded from co-occurrence clustering. TCRdb carries this immuneACCESS record with in-frame sequences only. Its versions omit some clonotypes, under half of them owing to an unresolved V gene in the studies checked, with the rest unexplained. For V, J and clone size, that table is used; D and trimming come from the DNA. Across this sample there are about 230,000 clones, with about 85% seen only once. Of the sample, about 1.2% falls within the top ten clones.

With regard to this clone: No antigen is known for it. Base qualities are not recorded, but no much larger clone differs from it by a single base.

The cohort comprised 710 or so healthy bone marrow donors. Cohort members were all nominally healthy when sampled, although unrecorded immune exposures were likely present. Of the 670 or so cohort members, 289 had positive CMV serostatus and roughly 350 had negative CMV serostatus, and CMV serostatus was not recorded for the donor. A peripheral blood sample was provided by each donor, and peripheral blood mononuclear cells were used for TCR beta sequencing. The Qiagen DNeasy Blood Extraction Kit was used to extract genomic DNA from the blood cell samples. The origin of this receptor is a human donor in good health. The rearranged chain carries TRBV10-3 and TRBJ2-5, and TRBD2 aligns with 11 junction nucleotides. Sample: PBMCs. The base sequence is TGTGCCACCGCGCGGGCCTATAGCGGGAGGGCCGGTGAGACCCAGTACTTC. Its protein product is CATARAYSGRAGETQYF.